This T cell receptor (beta chain) came from a study of T-cell reconstitution after alpha-beta-depleted transplantation in children. The germline gives CDR1 MRHNA, CDR2 SNTAGT. Trimming pared 9 bases from V and 8 bases from J, leaving 17 bases between. This CDR3 is 13 amino acids long. A TCRbeta library incorporating unique molecular identifiers was prepared. TCRdb reprocessed the PCR reads with MiXCR, giving one entry per CDR3 protein. The repertoire holds roughly 590,000 distinct CDR3 sequences, with around 17% as singletons. This clonotype was counted many times. This receptor was identified in a human donor who donated a stem cell graft to a child with acute myeloid leukemia. The V gene is TRBV6-4, the J gene TRBJ2-1, with D perhaps TRBD1 (5 bases). The sequencing here drew on PBMCs from the stem cell graft donor, taken from the stem cell graft. The CDR3 protein is CASRGYGNDEQFF. CDR3 DNA sequence: TGTGCCAGTAGGGGATATGGGAACGATGAGCAGTTCTTC.